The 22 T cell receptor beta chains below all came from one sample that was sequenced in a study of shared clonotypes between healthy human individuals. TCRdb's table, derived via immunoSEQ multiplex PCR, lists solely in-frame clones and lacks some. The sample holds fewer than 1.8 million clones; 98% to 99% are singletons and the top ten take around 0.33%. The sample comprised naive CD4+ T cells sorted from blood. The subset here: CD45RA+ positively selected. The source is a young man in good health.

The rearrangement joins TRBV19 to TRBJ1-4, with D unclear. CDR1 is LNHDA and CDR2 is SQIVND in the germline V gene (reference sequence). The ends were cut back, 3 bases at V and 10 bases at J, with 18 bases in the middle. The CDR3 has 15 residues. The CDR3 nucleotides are TGTGCCAGTAGTATGGTCTCGGGTGTAGCTGGAAAACTGTTTTTT. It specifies CASSMVSGVAGKLFF.

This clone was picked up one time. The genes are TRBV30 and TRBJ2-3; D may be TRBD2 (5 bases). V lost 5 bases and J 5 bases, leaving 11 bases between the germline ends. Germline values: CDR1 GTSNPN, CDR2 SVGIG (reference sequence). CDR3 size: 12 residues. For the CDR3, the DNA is TGTGCCTGGGGCCAGGCGGGAGATACGCAGTATTTT. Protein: CAWGQAGDTQYF.

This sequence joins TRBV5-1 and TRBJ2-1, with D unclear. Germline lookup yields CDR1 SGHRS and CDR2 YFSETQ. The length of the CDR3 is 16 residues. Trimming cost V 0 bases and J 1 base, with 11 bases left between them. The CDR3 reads CASSLEATASYNEQFF. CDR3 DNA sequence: TGCGCCAGCAGCTTGGAGGCGACGGCTTCCTACAATGAGCAGTTCTTC.

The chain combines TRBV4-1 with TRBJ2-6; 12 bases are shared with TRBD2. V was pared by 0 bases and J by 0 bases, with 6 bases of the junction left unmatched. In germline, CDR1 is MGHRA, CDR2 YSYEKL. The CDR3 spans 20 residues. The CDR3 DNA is TGCGCCAGCAGCCAAGATATTTGGACTAGCGGGAACTCTGGGGCCAACGTCCTGACTTTC. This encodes CASSQDIWTSGNSGANVLTF.

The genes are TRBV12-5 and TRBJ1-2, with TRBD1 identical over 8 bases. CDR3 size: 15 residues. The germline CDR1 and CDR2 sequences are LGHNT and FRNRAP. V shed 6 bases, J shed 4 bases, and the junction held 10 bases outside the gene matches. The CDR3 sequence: CASGNPDRDPYGYTF. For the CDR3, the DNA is TGTGCTAGTGGCAACCCGGACAGGGATCCCTATGGCTACACCTTC.

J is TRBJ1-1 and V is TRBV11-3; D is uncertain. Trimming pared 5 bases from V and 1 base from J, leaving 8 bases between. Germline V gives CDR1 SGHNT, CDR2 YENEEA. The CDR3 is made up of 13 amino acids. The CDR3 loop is CASSKSGNTEAFF. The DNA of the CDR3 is TGTGCCAGCAGCAAATCAGGGAACACTGAAGCTTTCTTT.

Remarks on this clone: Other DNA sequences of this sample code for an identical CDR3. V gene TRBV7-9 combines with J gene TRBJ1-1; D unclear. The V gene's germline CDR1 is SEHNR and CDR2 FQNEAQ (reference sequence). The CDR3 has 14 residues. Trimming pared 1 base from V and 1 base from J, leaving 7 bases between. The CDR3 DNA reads TGTGCCAGCAGCTTAGAGAGAGAGAACACTGAAGCTTTCTTT. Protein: CASSLERENTEAFF.

This CDR3 reads CASSDKASGRPGGNEQFF. In DNA, the CDR3 is TGTGCCAGCAGCGATAAGGCTAGCGGGAGGCCTGGAGGGAATGAGCAGTTCTTC. The rearrangement links TRBV9 to TRBJ2-1; 11 positions agree with TRBD2. V gave up 3 bases and J gave up 7 bases; unmatched junction bases: 15. CDR1 and CDR2 from the germline V gene are SGDLS and YYNGEE. The CDR3 loop spans 18 amino acids.

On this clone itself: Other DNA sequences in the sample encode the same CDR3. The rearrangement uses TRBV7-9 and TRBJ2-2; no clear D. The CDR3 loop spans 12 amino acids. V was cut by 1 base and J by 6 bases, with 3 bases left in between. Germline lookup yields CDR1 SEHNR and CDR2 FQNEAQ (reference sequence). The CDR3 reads CASSLGAGELFF. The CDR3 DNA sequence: TGTGCCAGCAGCTTAGGCGCCGGGGAGCTGTTTTTT.

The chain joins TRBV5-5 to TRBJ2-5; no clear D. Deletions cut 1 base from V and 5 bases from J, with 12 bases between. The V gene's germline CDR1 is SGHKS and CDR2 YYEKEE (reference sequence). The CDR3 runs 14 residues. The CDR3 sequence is CASSLPGPGETQYF. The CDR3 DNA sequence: TGTGCCAGCAGCTTGCCAGGTCCTGGGGAGACCCAGTACTTC.

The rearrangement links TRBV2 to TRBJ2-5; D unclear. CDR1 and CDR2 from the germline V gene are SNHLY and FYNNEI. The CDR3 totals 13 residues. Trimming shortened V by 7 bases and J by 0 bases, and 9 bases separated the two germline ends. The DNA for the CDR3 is TGTGCCAGCACTAAAATTCACCAAGAGACCCAGTACTTC. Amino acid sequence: CASTKIHQETQYF. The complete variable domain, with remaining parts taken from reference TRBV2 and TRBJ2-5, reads EPEVTQTPSHQVTQMGQEVILRCVPISNHLYFYWYRQILGQKVEFLVSFYNNEISEKSEIFDDQFSVERPDGSNFTLKIRSTKLEDSAMYFCASTKIHQETQYFGPGTRLLVL.

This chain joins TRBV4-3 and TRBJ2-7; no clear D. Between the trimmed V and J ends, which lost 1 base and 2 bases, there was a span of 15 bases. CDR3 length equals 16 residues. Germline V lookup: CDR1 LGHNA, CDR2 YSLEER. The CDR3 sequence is CASSQARVGRAYEQYF. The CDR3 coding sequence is TGCGCCAGCAGCCAAGCCCGAGTGGGCCGCGCCTACGAGCAGTACTTC.

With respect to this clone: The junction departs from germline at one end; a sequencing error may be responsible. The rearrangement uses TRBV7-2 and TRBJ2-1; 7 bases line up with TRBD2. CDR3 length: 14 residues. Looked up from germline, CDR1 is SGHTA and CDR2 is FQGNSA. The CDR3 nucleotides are TGTGCCAGCAGCCTAGCAAGGCGGGGGTATGAGCAGTTCTTC. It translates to CASSLARRGYEQFF.

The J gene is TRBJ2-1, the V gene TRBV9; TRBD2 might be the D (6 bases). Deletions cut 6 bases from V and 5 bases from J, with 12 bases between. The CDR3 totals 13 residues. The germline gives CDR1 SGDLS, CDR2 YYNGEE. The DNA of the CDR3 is TGTGCCAGCAATAGCGGAGCAAACAATGAGCAGTTCTTC. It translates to CASNSGANNEQFF.

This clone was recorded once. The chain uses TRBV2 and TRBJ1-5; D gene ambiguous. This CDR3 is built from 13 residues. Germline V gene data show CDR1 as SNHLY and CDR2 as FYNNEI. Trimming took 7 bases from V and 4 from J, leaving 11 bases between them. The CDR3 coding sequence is TGTGCCAGCACCCCGGATCCTAATCAGCCCCAGCATTTT. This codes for CASTPDPNQPQHF. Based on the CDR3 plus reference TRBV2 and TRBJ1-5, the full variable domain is EPEVTQTPSHQVTQMGQEVILRCVPISNHLYFYWYRQILGQKVEFLVSFYNNEISEKSEIFDDQFSVERPDGSNFTLKIRSTKLEDSAMYFCASTPDPNQPQHFGDGTRLSIL.

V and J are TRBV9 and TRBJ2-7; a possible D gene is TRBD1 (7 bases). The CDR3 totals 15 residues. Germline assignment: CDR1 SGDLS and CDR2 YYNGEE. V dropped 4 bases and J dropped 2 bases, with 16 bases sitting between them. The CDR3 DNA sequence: TGTGCCAGCAGCCCAGGGGGGACGACCCCCTACGAGCAGTACTTC. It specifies CASSPGGTTPYEQYF.

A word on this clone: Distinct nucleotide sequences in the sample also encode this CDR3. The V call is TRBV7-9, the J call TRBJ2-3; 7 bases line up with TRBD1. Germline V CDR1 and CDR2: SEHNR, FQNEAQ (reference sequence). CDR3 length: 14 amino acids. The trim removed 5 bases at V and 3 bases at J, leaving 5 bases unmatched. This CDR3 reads CASSPRTGTDTQYF. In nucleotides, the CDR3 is TGTGCCAGCAGCCCAAGGACAGGAACAGATACGCAGTATTTT.

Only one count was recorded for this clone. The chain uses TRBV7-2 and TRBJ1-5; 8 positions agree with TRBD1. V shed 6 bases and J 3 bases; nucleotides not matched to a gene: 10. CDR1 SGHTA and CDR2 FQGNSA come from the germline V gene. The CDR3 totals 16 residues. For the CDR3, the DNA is TGTGCCAGCAGTCCTCTCACAGGGGGGATCAATCAGCCCCAGCATTTT. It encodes CASSPLTGGINQPQHF. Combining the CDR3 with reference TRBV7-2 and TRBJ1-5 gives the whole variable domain GAGVSQSPSNKVTEKGKDVELRCDPISGHTALYWYRQSLGQGLEFLIYFQGNSAPDKSGLPSDRFSAERTGGSVSTLTIQRTQQEDSAVYLCASSPLTGGINQPQHFGDGTRLSIL.

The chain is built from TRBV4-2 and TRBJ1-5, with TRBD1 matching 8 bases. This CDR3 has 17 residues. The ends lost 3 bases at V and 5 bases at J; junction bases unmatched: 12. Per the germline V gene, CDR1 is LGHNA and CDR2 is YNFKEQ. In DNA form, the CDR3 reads TGTGCCAGCAGCCAGGCTGTAGACAGGGGAAAAGATCAGCCCCAGCATTTT. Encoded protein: CASSQAVDRGKDQPQHF.

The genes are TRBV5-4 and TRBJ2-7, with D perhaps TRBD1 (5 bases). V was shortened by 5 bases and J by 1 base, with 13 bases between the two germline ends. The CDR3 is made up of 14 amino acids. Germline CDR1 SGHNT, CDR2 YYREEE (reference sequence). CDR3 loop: CASRRTPSSYEQYF. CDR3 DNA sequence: TGTGCCAGCAGACGGACACCTTCATCCTACGAGCAGTACTTC. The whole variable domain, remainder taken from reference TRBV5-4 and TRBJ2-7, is ETGVTQSPTHLIKTRGQQVTLRCSSQSGHNTVSWYQQALGQGPQFIFQYYREEENGRGNFPPRFSGLQFPNYSSELNVNALELDDSALYLCASRRTPSSYEQYFGPGTRLTVT.

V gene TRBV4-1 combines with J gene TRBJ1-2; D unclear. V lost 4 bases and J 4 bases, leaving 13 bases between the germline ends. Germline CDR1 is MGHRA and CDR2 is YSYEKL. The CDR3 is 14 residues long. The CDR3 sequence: CASSRLETSYGYTF. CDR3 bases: TGCGCCAGCAGCCGTCTAGAAACTTCCTATGGCTACACCTTC.

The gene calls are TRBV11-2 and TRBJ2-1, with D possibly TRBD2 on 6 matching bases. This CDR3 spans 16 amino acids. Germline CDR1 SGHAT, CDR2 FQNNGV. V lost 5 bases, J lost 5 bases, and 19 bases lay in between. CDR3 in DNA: TGTGCCAGCAGCCCCTTGGGGGGTCTAACTAACAATGAGCAGTTCTTC. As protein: CASSPLGGLTNNEQFF.